This entry is about one T cell receptor beta chain. What it binds is not known. This specimen belongs to a study of cytomegalovirus exposure and HLA in healthy donors. Study-level information: An earlier analysis found 117 million unique TCR beta sequences from roughly 170 million T cells. General study points: The listing of 160 or so TCR beta chains classed them as cytomegalovirus-associated. Later analysis identified several of the most significant clusters that appeared linked to common viral pathogens.

The CDR3 is 14 residues long. V shed 2 bases and J shed 5 bases, with 11 bases lying between them. Germline CDR1 is SGHRS and CDR2 is YFSETQ. PCR amplification relied on 60 Vbeta primers (plus 13 Jbeta primers). The table came from immunoSEQ multiplex PCR; TCRdb's copy has only in-frame clones and leaves some out. There are roughly 230,000 clones in the sample; about 88% occur only once, and 0.24% lies in the top ten. The material sequenced was PBMCs. The sequence was collected from a girl aged 2 to 9 in good health and CMV-seronegative. This chain links TRBV5-1 with TRBJ1-5; tentatively, D is TRBD1 (6 bases). The CDR3 DNA reads as TGCGCCAGCAGCTTCGGGGGGCGGGATCAGCCCCAGCATTTT. Translation gives CASSFGGRDQPQHF.